This TCR beta chain comes out of a study of blood T cell repertoires in COVID-19. Overall study: There were acute and convalescent COVID-19 samples, and they came from the United States, Italy and Spain. The analysed material was cDNA or gDNA that came from T cells, B-cell-depleted T cells, or PBMCs.

In the original workflow: Counts of nucleated cells, estimated from reference gene primer amplification, were obtained. Using immunoSEQ multiplex PCR, the repertoire was profiled, and TCRdb retains in-frame clones only, with some absent. Clonal size and the V and J genes are those of that table, whereas D and trimming came from the DNA. Of about 140,000 clones listed, 85% to 90% were seen once; the top ten hold more than 1.5%. The CDR3 sequence is 16 residues long. Germline assignment: CDR1 MNHEY and CDR2 SVGAGI. V lost 2 bases to trimming and J lost 7 bases, with 18 bases between them. The J gene is TRBJ2-1, the V gene TRBV6-5; D perhaps matches TRBD2 (6 bases). Sequenced sample: peripheral blood. The TCR sequence derives from a woman aged 60 to 75 with acute or convalescent COVID-19. CDR3 in DNA: TGTGCCAGCAGTTACAAGTTCGTCCAGGACTATAATGAGCAGTTCTTC. It yields the protein CASSYKFVQDYNEQFF.